The 12 T cell receptor beta chains in this list originate from one sample, sequenced in a study of PD-L1 blockade in urothelial cancer. Time point meaning: peripheral blood 6 weeks after treatment start. Some clones are missing from TCRdb's copy, which holds only in-frame ones; the method was immunoSEQ multiplex PCR. Of about 36,000 clones listed, approximately 84% are singletons. The starting material was PBMCs, obtained around atezolizumab (anti-PD-L1) treatment. Every receptor here comes from a man aged 35 to 55 with urothelial cancer.

In its sample, this clone was seen a few times. The rearrangement uses TRBV6-1 and TRBJ2-5; tentative D call: TRBD2 (5 bases). CDR3 length: 13 residues. Germline-derived CDR1 and CDR2 are MNHNS and SASEGT. Trimming shortened V by 1 base and J by 4 bases, and 7 bases separated the two germline ends. CDR3 coding DNA: TGTGCCAGCAGTGAAGACAGCGGAGAGACCCAGTACTTC. The encoded protein is CASSEDSGETQYF.

The table lists this clone with a count of one. The chain links TRBV28 to TRBJ2-7, with D maybe TRBD2 (5 bases). This CDR3 has 13 residues. V was clipped by 2 bases and J by 5 bases, with 10 bases between them. CDR1 and CDR2 (germline): MDHEN, SYDVKM. CDR3 in DNA: TGTGCCAGCAGTTTAGTAGCGCGGGACGAGCAGTACTTC. Protein: CASSLVARDEQYF.

This chain connects TRBV7-9 to TRBJ2-1, with a tentative D call TRBD1 (5 bases). Germline V gives CDR1 SEHNR, CDR2 FQNEAQ (reference sequence). V was clipped by 3 bases and J by 10 bases, with 13 bases between them. This CDR3 is built from 13 residues. This chain's CDR3 is CASSFLRVGEQFF. CDR3 nucleotide sequence: TGTGCCAGCAGCTTTCTCAGGGTGGGAGAGCAGTTCTTC.

This clone has a single count. This chain uses TRBV5-1 with TRBJ2-3; no reliable D call. The CDR3 loop spans 15 amino acids. The germline CDR1 and CDR2 sequences are SGHRS and YFSETQ. V shed 0 bases and J shed 2 bases, with 10 bases lying between them. CDR3 nucleotide sequence: TGCGCCAGCAGCTTGGTGCCTCAGTCCACAGATACGCAGTATTTT. Translation: CASSLVPQSTDTQYF. The full variable domain, rest sourced from reference TRBV5-1 and TRBJ2-3, is KAGVTQTPRYLIKTRGQQVTLSCSPISGHRSVSWYQQTPGQGLQFLFEYFSETQRNKGNFPGRFSGRQFSNSRSEMNVSTLELGDSALYLCASSLVPQSTDTQYFGPGTRLTVL.

J is TRBJ1-2 and V is TRBV30, with 9 bases that match TRBD1. The CDR3 runs 13 residues. CDR1 is GTSNPN and CDR2 is SVGIG in the germline V gene (reference sequence). With 0 bases clipped from V and 7 bases from J, the junction kept 3 bases outside the gene matches. The DNA for the CDR3 is TGTGCCTGGAGTGTAGGACAGGGGCTTGGCTACACCTTC. Amino acids: CAWSVGQGLGYTF. The full variable domain, with the rest looked up from reference TRBV30 and TRBJ1-2, is SQTIHQWPATLVQPVGSPLSLECTVEGTSNPNLYWYRQAAGRGLQLLFYSVGIGQISSEVPQNLSASRPQDRQFILSSKKLLLSDSGFYLCAWSVGQGLGYTFGSGTRLTVV.

This chain joins TRBV11-3 and TRBJ1-1, with D perhaps matching TRBD1 (6 bases). The CDR3 has 13 amino acids. CDR1 and CDR2 from the germline V gene are SGHNT and YENEEA. Deletions cut 5 bases from V and 4 bases from J, with 11 bases between. The CDR3 DNA reads as TGTGCCAGCAGCCCCGGACAGAGCACTGAAGCTTTCTTT. Translated, it gives CASSPGQSTEAFF.

The V call is TRBV6-6, the J call TRBJ2-3, with 12 bases identical to TRBD2. This CDR3 has 15 residues. With 6 bases clipped from V and 5 bases from J, the junction kept 6 bases outside the gene matches. Germline CDR1 reads MNHNY; CDR2 reads SVGAGI (reference sequence). The CDR3 region has the DNA TGTGCCAGCAGCCTAACGGGACTAGCGGGAGATACGCAGTATTTT. This codes for CASSLTGLAGDTQYF.

This chain links TRBV7-8 with TRBJ2-1; perhaps TRBD2 as D (5 bases). V was cut by 7 bases and J by 2 bases, with 15 bases left in between. CDR3 size: 15 residues. Germline-derived CDR1 and CDR2 are SGHVS and FQNEAQ. The DNA of the CDR3 is TGTGCCAGCAACCCCTCGGGGATAACCTACAATGAGCAGTTCTTC. This sequence encodes CASNPSGITYNEQFF. The full variable domain, rest sourced from reference TRBV7-8 and TRBJ2-1, is GAGVSQSPRYKVAKRGQDVALRCDPISGHVSLFWYQQALGQGPEFLTYFQNEAQLDKSGLPSDRFFAERPEGSVSTLKIQRTQQEDSAVYLCASNPSGITYNEQFFGPGTRLTVL.

V and J are TRBV15 and TRBJ1-4; possibly TRBD1 for D (5 bases). The ends were cut back, 5 bases at V and 5 bases at J, with 9 bases in the middle. Germline V gene data show CDR1 as LNHNV and CDR2 as YYDKDF (reference sequence). The CDR3 length is 13 residues. CDR3 amino acids: CATSGGGNEKLFF. CDR3 coding DNA: TGTGCCACCAGCGGTGGGGGGAATGAAAAACTGTTTTTT.

This chain connects TRBV18 to TRBJ2-7; D uncertain. Per the germline V gene, CDR1 is KGHSH and CDR2 is LQKENI. The CDR3 spans 13 residues. Trimming cost V 5 bases and J 4 bases, with 12 bases left between them. CDR3 DNA sequence: TGTGCCAGCTCATCACAAGAGGAGTACGAGCAGTACTTC. It encodes CASSSQEEYEQYF.

This chain connects TRBV19 to TRBJ2-1, with 7 bases fitting TRBD2. CDR1 and CDR2 from the germline V gene are LNHDA and SQIVND (reference sequence). This CDR3 is built from 15 residues. The V segment lost 5 bases and the J segment 8 bases; nucleotides outside the gene matches: 12. This CDR3 is CASSFRGGSKDEQFF. The CDR3 DNA is TGTGCCAGTAGTTTCCGGGGCGGGAGTAAGGATGAGCAGTTCTTC.

This chain joins TRBV5-1 and TRBJ2-1, with 9 bases matching TRBD2. There are 17 residues in the CDR3. The trim removed 5 bases at V and 4 bases at J, leaving 13 bases unmatched. Germline-derived CDR1 and CDR2 are SGHRS and YFSETQ. The CDR3 region has the DNA TGCGCCAGCAGTCCCGGTACGGGACTAGCTTCTTACAATGAGCAGTTCTTC. Translated, it gives CASSPGTGLASYNEQFF. Together with reference TRBV5-1 and TRBJ2-1, the CDR3 gives the full variable domain: KAGVTQTPRYLIKTRGQQVTLSCSPISGHRSVSWYQQTPGQGLQFLFEYFSETQRNKGNFPGRFSGRQFSNSRSEMNVSTLELGDSALYLCASSPGTGLASYNEQFFGPGTRLTVL.